The source of this TCR beta chain is a study of T cell responses to AZD1222 COVID-19 vaccine. Worth noting for this clone: Its antigen is not identified.

J was trimmed by 6 bases and V by 0 bases; bases with no gene match: 12. Germline CDR1 reads LGHNA; CDR2 reads YSLEER. This CDR3 contains 17 residues. Sequencing was performed with immunoSEQ multiplex PCR; in TCRdb, only in-frame clones are kept and a portion is missing. The repertoire holds 200,000 to 300,000 clones, more than 85% seen once, with 0.55% in the top ten. Study findings and constraints: Spike-wide coverage was observed for vaccine-associated CD4 TCRs, with dominant responses at 160-218 and 743-854. Reportedly, nearly half the spike-specific TCRs target unmutated variant regions. An increase in Spike-specific TCR breadth and depth was observed after two AZD1222 doses. Most donors were white British and more were female, and clonal diversity was possibly underestimated.

The sample consisted of peripheral blood, taken on day 0 of AZD1222 vaccination. The chain joins TRBV4-3 to TRBJ1-2; TRBD1 matches 8 bases. This TCR was recovered from an adult in good health. In DNA, the CDR3 is TGCGCCAGCAGCCAAGATCAGGATACAGGGGGAGCGAATGGCTACACCTTC. Amino acid sequence: CASSQDQDTGGANGYTF.